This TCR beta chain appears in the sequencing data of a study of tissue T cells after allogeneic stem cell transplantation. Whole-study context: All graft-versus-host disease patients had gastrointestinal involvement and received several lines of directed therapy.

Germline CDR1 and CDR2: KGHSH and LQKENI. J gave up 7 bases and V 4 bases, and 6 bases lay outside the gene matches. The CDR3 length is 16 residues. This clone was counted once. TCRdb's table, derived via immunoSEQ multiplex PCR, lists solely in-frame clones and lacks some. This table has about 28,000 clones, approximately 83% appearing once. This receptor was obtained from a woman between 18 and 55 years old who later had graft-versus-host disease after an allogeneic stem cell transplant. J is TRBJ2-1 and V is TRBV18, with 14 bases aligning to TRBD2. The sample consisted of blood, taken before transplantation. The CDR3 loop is CASSLTGTSGGNEQFF. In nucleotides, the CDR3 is TGTGCCAGCTCACTAACCGGGACTAGCGGGGGTAATGAGCAGTTCTTC.